This TCR beta chain comes out of a study of blood T cell repertoires in COVID-19. Overall study: Sites across the United States, Italy and Spain contributed samples from acute and convalescent COVID-19. PBMCs, B-cell-depleted T cells, or T cells were the source of the cDNA or gDNA that made up the material.

The CDR3 runs 11 residues. The V gene lost 7 bases and the J gene lost 7 bases, with 13 bases spanning the gap. Per the germline V gene, CDR1 is DFQATT and CDR2 is SNEGSKA (reference sequence). Per the study methods: Estimated nucleated cell counts came from reference gene primer amplification. Some clones are missing from TCRdb's copy, which holds only in-frame ones; the method was immunoSEQ multiplex PCR. The DNA was the basis for D and trimming; V, J and clone size are from that table. The sample records roughly 350,000 clones, roughly 89% being singletons. This sequence was found in a woman aged 18-29 years who had recovered from COVID-19. The chain uses TRBV20-1 and TRBJ1-1, with a weak D call TRBD1 (6 bases). The sequenced material came from peripheral blood. The CDR3 DNA reads as TGCAGTGTCCAGGACAGCATTGAAGCTTTCTTT. This encodes CSVQDSIEAFF.